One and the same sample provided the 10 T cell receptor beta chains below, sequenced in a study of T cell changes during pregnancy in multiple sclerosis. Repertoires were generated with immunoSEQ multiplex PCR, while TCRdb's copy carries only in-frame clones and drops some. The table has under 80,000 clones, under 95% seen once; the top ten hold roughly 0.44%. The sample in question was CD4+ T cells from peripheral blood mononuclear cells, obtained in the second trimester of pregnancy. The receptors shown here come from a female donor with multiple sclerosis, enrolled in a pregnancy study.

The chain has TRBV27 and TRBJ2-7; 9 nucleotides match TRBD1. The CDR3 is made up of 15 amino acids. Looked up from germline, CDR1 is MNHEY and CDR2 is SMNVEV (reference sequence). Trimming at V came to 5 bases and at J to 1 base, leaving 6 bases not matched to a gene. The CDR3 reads CASSKGQGISYEQYF. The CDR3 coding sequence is TGTGCCAGCAGTAAGGGACAGGGAATTTCCTACGAGCAGTACTTC.

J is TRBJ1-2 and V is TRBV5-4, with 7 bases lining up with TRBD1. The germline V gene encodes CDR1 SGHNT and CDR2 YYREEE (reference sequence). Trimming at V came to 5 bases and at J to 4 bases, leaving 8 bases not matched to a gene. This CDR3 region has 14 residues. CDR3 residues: CASSSTGIRYGYTF. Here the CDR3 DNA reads TGTGCCAGCAGTTCGACAGGGATACGCTATGGCTACACCTTC.

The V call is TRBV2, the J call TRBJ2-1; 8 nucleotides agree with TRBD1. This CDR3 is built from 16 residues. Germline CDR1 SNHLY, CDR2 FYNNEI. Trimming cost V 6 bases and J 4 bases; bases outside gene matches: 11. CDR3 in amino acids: CASRRRTGTTYNEQFF. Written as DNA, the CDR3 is TGTGCCAGCAGAAGACGGACAGGGACAACGTACAATGAGCAGTTCTTC.

The CDR3: CASSLGRRTDTQYF. CDR3 in DNA: TGTGCCAGCAGCTTAGGGAGACGTACAGATACGCAGTATTTT. This sequence joins TRBV7-2 and TRBJ2-3; D ambiguous. The CDR3 sequence is 14 residues long. Germline CDR1 SGHTA, CDR2 FQGNSA. Trimming removed 1 base from V and 3 bases from J, with 8 bases in between.

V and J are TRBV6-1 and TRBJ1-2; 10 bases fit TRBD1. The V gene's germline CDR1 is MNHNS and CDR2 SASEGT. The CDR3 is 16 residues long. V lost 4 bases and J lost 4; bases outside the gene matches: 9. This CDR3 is CASSGDDRGLIYGYTF. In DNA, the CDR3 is TGTGCCAGCAGTGGGGATGACAGGGGGCTTATCTATGGCTACACCTTC.

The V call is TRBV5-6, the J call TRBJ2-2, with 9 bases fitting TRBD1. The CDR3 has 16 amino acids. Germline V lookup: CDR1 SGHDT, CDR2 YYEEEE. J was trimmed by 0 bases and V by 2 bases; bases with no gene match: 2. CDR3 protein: CASSFWTGANTGELFF. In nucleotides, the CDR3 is TGTGCCAGCAGCTTCTGGACAGGGGCGAACACCGGGGAGCTGTTTTTT. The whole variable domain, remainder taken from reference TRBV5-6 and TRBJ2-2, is DAGVTQSPTHLIKTRGQQVTLRCSPKSGHDTVSWYQQALGQGPQFIFQYYEEEERQRGNFPDRFSGHQFPNYSSELNVNALLLGDSALYLCASSFWTGANTGELFFGEGSRLTVL.

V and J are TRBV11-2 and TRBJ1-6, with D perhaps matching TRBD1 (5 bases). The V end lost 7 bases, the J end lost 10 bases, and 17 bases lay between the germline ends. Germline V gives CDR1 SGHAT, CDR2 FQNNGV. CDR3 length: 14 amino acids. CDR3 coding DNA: TGTGCCAGCAACCCGGGGGGGGAAGGATCACCCCTCCACTTT. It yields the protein CASNPGGEGSPLHF.

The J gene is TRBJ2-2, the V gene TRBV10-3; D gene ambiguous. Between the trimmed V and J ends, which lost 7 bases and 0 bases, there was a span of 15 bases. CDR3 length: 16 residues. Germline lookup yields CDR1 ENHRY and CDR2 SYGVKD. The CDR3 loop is CAIKGQANANTGELFF. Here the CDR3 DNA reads TGTGCCATCAAAGGCCAGGCTAACGCGAACACCGGGGAGCTGTTTTTT.

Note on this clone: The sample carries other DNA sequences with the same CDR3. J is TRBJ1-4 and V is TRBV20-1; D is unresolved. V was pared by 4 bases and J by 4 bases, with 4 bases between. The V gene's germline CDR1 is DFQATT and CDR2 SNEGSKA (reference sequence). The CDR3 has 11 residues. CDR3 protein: CSAKLNEKLFF. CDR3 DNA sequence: TGCAGTGCTAAGCTTAATGAAAAACTGTTTTTT.

The CDR3 protein is CASSAQTVTYEQYF. The CDR3, as DNA: TGCGCCAGCAGCGCGCAGACAGTCACCTACGAGCAGTACTTC. This chain uses TRBV5-1 with TRBJ2-7; tentatively, D is TRBD1 (5 bases). Per the germline V gene, CDR1 is SGHRS and CDR2 is YFSETQ. Trimming cost V 4 bases and J 2 bases, with 13 bases left between them. This CDR3 contains 14 residues.